The clone carrying this T cell receptor (beta chain) was seen once. Its target is not known. The entry originates in a study of cytomegalovirus exposure and HLA in healthy donors. General study results and limits: Cytomegalovirus-associated TCR beta chains were listed, numbering 150 to 200. The CMV antigen specificity of a few CMV-associated chains was confirmed through in vitro analysis.

The length of the CDR3 is 15 residues. Trimming took 6 bases from V and 1 from J; bases not matched to a gene: 5. Germline lookup yields CDR1 WSHSY and CDR2 SAAADI. TCRdb keeps only in-frame clones here, not all; method: immunoSEQ multiplex PCR. The table has roughly 120,000 clones, roughly 82% seen once. Sequences were obtained from PBMCs. The genes are TRBV10-2 and TRBJ2-2, with TRBD2 matching 7 bases. This TCR derives from a man between 18 and 35 years old in good health and CMV-seronegative. The CDR3: CASREGGLNTGELFF. The CDR3 DNA sequence: TGCGCCAGCAGGGAGGGAGGGTTGAACACCGGGGAGCTGTTTTTT.